This T cell receptor beta chain was documented in a study of blood T cell repertoires in COVID-19. Study at large: Samples taken during acute and convalescent COVID-19 were collected in the United States, Italy and Spain. PBMCs, B-cell-depleted T cells, or T cells provided the cDNA or gDNA that made up the material.

From germline, CDR1 is LGHNA and CDR2 YNFKEQ. The CDR3 spans 15 residues. The V segment lost 4 bases and the J segment 6 bases; nucleotides outside the gene matches: 7. Enrollment of patients from Seattle took place during active infection, with longitudinal follow-up. In the original analysis: Reference gene primer amplification yielded estimated nucleated cell counts. The repertoire was sequenced with immunoSEQ multiplex PCR; TCRdb's copy has only in-frame clones and lacks some. V, J and clone size are those of that table, while D and trimming were read from the DNA. The table shows about 150,000 clones, with approximately 80% occurring only once.

The sequence came from a woman of 80 years or more with COVID-19, enrolled during active disease. The sequenced sample was peripheral blood. The chain combines TRBV4-2 with TRBJ2-2, with 8 positions matching TRBD2. The CDR3 is CASSLGTSGPGELFF. In nucleotides, the CDR3 is TGTGCCAGCAGCCTCGGGACTAGTGGTCCCGGGGAGCTGTTTTTT.